The source of this T cell receptor beta chain is a study of response to subunit inactivated influenza vaccine. The CDR3 consists of 17 residues. The V and J ends lost 3 bases and 4 bases, in that order; junction bases with no gene match: 8. Per the germline V gene, CDR1 is SGHRS and CDR2 is YFSETQ. TCRdb ran MiXCR on the RT-PCR reads and lists one entry per CDR3 protein. This table has about 540,000 distinct CDR3 sequences, around 21% appearing once. This sample also appeared in a second study, on T cells expressing NK-cell markers. That work contributes: In generating TCR beta cDNA, 5'RACE template switching with UMIs was used.

The clonotype comes from a man over 45 who received an inactivated influenza vaccine. The rearrangement links TRBV5-1 to TRBJ2-2; 11 positions match TRBD2. The sequencing used CD4+ T cells sorted from PBMCs, collected 12 days after vaccination. This CDR3 reads CASSSRLAGWGTGELFF. The DNA of the CDR3 is TGCGCCAGCAGCTCCCGACTAGCGGGGTGGGGCACCGGGGAGCTGTTTTTT.